Each of the 4 T cell receptor beta chains below was sequenced from the same sample in a study of T cells in tuberculosis. TCRdb's table, derived via immunoSEQ multiplex PCR, lists solely in-frame clones and lacks some. This repertoire shows over 25,000 clones, around 92% found once; its top ten account for around 7%. Sample time point: new active TB diagnosis, blood taken before or within 7 days of starting treatment. Specimen: PBMCs, collected at tuberculosis diagnosis. These receptors were obtained from an adult with tuberculosis. Some clones in this sample may be carry-over from other donors' samples.

This clone was counted a few times. The CDR3 coding sequence is TGTGCCACTTCGGACAGGTATAATTCACCCCTCCACTTT. Its protein product is CATSDRYNSPLHF. The chain is built from TRBV19 and TRBJ1-6, with 7 bases identical to TRBD1. CDR3 size: 13 residues. J was trimmed by 4 bases and V by 10 bases; bases with no gene match: 4. Germline CDR1 is LNHDA and CDR2 is SQIVND (reference sequence).

V gene TRBV6-5 combines with J gene TRBJ1-2; 9 bases agree with TRBD1. CDR3 size: 15 residues. After removal of 2 bases from V and 2 bases from J, the junction contained 3 bases not matched to a gene. Germline V gene sequence: CDR1 MNHEY, CDR2 SVGAGI. The DNA of the CDR3 is TGTGCCAGCAGTTACGCCGGGACAGGGAACTATGGCTACACCTTC. This gives the protein CASSYAGTGNYGYTF.

The chain employs TRBV19 and TRBJ1-5; D perhaps matches TRBD1 (6 bases). Germline V lookup: CDR1 LNHDA, CDR2 SQIVND (reference sequence). V lost 7 bases and J 1 base, leaving 8 bases between the germline ends. The CDR3 is 13 amino acids. The CDR3 spells CASTGTSNQPQHF. As DNA, the CDR3 is TGTGCCAGTACGGGGACAAGCAATCAGCCCCAGCATTTT.

The rearrangement joins TRBV13 to TRBJ2-2; 9 nucleotides line up with TRBD1. The ends lost 4 bases at V and 4 bases at J; junction bases unmatched: 4. Germline CDR1 reads PRHDT; CDR2 reads FYEKMQ (reference sequence). The CDR3 runs to 15 residues. The DNA of the CDR3 is TGTGCCAGCAGCTGGGGGACAGGGAGCACCGGGGAGCTGTTTTTT. This gives the protein CASSWGTGSTGELFF.